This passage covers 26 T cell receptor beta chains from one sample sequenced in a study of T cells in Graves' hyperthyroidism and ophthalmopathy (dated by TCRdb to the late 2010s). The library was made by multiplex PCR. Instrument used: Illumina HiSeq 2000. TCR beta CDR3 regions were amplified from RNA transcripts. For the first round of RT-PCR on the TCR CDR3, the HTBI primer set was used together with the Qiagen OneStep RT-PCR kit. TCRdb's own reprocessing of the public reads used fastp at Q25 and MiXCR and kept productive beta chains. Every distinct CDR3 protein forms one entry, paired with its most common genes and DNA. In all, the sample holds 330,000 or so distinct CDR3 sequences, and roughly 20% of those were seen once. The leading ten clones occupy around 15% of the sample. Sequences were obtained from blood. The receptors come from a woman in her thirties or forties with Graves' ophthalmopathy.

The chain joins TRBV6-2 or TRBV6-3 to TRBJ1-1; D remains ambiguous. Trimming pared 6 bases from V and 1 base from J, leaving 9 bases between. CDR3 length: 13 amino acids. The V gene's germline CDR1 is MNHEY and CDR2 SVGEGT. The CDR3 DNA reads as TGTGCCAGCAGGACGGACGGGAACACTGAAGCTTTCTTT. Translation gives CASRTDGNTEAFF.

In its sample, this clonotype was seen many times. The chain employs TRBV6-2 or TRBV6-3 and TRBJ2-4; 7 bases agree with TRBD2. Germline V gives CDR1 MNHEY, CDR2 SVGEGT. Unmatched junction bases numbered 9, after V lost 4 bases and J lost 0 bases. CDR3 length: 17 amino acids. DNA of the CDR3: TGTGCCAGCAGTTGGGGGGGTGAACCCCTAGCCAAAAACATTCAGTACTTC. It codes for CASSWGGEPLAKNIQYF.

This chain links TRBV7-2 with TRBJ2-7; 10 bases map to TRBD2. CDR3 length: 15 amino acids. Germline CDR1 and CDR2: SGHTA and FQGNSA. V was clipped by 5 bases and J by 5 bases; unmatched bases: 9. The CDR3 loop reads CASSQAGTSADEQYF. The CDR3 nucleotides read TGTGCCAGCAGCCAAGCAGGGACTAGCGCAGACGAGCAGTACTTC.

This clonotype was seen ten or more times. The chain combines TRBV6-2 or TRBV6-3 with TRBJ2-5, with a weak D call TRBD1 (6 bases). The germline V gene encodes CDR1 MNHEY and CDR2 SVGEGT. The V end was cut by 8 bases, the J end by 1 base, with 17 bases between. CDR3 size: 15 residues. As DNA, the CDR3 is TGTGCCAGCGGACGTGACGGACAGATCCAAGAGACCCAGTACTTC. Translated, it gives CASGRDGQIQETQYF.

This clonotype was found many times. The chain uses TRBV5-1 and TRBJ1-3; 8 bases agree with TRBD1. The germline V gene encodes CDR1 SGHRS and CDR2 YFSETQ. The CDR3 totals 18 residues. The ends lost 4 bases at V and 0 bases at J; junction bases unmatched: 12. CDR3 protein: CASSQEPTGASSGNTIYF. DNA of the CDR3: TGCGCCAGCAGCCAAGAACCGACAGGGGCGAGCTCTGGAAACACCATATATTTT.

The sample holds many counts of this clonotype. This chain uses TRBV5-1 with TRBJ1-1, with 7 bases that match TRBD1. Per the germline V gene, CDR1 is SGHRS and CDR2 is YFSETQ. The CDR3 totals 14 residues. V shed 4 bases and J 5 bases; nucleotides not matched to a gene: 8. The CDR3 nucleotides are TGCGCCAGCAGCCGGGACAGTGGGAGGACTGAAGCTTTCTTT. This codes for CASSRDSGRTEAFF.

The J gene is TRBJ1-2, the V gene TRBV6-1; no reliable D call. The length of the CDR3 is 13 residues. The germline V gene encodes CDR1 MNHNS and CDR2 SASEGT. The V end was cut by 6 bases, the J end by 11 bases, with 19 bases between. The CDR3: CASSDTGGRLYTF. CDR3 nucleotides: TGTGCCAGCAGCGATACCGGTGGAAGGCTATACACCTTC.

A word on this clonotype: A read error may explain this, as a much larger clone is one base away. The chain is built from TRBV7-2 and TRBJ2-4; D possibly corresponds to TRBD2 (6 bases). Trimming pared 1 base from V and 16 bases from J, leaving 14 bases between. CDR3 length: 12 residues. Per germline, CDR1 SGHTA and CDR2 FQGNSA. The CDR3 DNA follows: TGTGCCAGCAGCTTAGGTAGCAGGAGGGGTTACTTC. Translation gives CASSLGSRRGYF. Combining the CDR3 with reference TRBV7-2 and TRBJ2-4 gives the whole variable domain GAGVSQSPSNKVTEKGKDVELRCDPISGHTALYWYRQSLGQGLEFLIYFQGNSAPDKSGLPSDRFSAERTGGSVSTLTIQRTQQEDSAVYLCASSLGSRRGYFGAGTRLSVL.

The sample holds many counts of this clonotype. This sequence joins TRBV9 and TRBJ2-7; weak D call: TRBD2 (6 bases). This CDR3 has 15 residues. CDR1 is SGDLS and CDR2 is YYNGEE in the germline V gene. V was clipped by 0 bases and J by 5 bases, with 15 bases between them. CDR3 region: CASSVALTGVDEQYF. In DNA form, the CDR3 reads TGTGCCAGCAGCGTAGCTTTGACGGGGGTCGACGAGCAGTACTTC. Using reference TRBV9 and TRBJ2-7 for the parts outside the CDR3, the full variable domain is DSGVTQTPKHLITATGQRVTLRCSPRSGDLSVYWYQQSLDQGLQFLIQYYNGEERAKGNILERFSAQQFPDLHSELNLSSLELGDSALYFCASSVALTGVDEQYFGPGTRLTVT.

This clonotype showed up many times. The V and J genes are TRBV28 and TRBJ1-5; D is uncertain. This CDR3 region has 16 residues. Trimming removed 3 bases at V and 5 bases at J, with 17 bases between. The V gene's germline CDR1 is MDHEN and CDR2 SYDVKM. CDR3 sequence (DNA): TGTGCCAGCAGTTTTTTCGGTCTCCCCTTCGATCAGCCCCAGCATTTT. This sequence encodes CASSFFGLPFDQPQHF.

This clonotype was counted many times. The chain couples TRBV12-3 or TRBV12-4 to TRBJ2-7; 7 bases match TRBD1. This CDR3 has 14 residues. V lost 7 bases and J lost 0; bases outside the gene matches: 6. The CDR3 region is CASKSRDSSYEQYF. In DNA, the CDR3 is TGTGCCAGCAAAAGCCGGGACAGCTCCTACGAGCAGTACTTC.

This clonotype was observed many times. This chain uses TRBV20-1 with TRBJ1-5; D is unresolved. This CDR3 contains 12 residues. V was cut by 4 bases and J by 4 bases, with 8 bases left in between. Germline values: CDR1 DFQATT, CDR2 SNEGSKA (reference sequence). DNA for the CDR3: TGCAGTGCTACGCGACCTAATCAGCCCCAGCATTTT. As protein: CSATRPNQPQHF.

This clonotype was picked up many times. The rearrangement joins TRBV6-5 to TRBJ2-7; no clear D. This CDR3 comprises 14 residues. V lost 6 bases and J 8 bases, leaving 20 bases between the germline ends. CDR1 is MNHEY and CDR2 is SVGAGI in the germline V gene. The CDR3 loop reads CASSPPAPKEKQYF. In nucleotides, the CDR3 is TGTGCCAGCAGCCCCCCGGCCCCAAAGGAGAAGCAGTACTTC.

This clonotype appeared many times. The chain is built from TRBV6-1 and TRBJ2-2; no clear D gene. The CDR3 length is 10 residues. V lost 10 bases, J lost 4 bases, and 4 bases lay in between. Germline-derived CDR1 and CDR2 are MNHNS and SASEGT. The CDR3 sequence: CATSTGELFF. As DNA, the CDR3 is TGTGCCACCAGCACCGGGGAGCTGTTTTTT.

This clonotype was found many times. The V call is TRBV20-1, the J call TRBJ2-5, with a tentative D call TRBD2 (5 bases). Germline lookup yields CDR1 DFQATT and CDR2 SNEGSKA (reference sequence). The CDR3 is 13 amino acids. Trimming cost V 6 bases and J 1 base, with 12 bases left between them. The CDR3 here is CSAGGLLQETQYF. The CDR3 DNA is TGCAGTGCCGGAGGACTCCTCCAAGAGACCCAGTACTTC.

The CDR3 here is CASSPTGPNTGELFF. The CDR3 region has the DNA TGTGCCAGTAGTCCGACAGGTCCGAACACCGGGGAGCTGTTTTTT. This chain joins TRBV19 and TRBJ2-2; D may be TRBD1 (6 bases). Germline V gene lookup returns CDR1 LNHDA and CDR2 SQIVND (reference sequence). The CDR3 runs to 15 residues. The V end lost 5 bases, the J end lost 0 bases, and 10 bases lay between the germline ends.

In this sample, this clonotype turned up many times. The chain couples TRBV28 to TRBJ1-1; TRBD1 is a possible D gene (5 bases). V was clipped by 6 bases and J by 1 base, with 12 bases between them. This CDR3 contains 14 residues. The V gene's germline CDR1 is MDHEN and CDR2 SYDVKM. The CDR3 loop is CASRLITGNTEAFF. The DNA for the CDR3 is TGTGCCAGCAGACTTATAACAGGGAACACTGAAGCTTTCTTT.

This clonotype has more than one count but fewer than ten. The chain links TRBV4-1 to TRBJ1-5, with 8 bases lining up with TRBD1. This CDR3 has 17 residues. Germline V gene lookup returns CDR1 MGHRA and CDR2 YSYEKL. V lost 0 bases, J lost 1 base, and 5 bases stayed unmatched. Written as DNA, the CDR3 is TGCGCCAGCAGCCAAGATGGACAGGGACTGAGCAATCAGCCCCAGCATTTT. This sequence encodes CASSQDGQGLSNQPQHF.

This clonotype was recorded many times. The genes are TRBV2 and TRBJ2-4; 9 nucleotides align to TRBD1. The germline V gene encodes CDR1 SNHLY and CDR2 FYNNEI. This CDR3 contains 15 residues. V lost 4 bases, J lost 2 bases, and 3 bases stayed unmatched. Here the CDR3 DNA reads TGTGCCAGCAGTGGACAGGGGGGGACCAAAAACATTCAGTACTTC. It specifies CASSGQGGTKNIQYF.

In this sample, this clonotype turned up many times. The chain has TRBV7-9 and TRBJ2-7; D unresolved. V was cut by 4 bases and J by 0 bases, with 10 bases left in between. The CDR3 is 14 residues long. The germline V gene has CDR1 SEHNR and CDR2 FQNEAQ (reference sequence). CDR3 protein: CASSSPVRSYEQYF. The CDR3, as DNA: TGTGCCAGCAGCTCGCCGGTCCGCTCCTACGAGCAGTACTTC.

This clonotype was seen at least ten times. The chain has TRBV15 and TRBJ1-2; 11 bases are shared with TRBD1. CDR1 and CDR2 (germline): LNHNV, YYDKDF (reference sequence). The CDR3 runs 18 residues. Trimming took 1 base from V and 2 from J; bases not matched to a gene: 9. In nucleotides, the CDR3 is TGTGCCACCAGCAGAGGAGAATTAGGGACAGGGGGAAACTATGGCTACACCTTC. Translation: CATSRGELGTGGNYGYTF. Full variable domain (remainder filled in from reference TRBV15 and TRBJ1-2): DAMVIQNPRYQVTQFGKPVTLSCSQTLNHNVMYWYQQKSSQAPKLLFHYYDKDFNNEADTPDNFQSRRPNTSFCFLDIRSPGLGDTAMYLCATSRGELGTGGNYGYTFGSGTRLTVV.

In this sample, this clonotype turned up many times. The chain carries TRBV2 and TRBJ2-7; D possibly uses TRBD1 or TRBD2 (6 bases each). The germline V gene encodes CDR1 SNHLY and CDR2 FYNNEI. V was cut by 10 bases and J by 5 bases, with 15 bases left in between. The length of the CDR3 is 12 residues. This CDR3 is CATEGGRNEQYF. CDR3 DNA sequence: TGTGCCACGGAGGGGGGTCGGAACGAGCAGTACTTC. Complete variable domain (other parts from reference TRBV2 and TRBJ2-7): EPEVTQTPSHQVTQMGQEVILRCVPISNHLYFYWYRQILGQKVEFLVSFYNNEISEKSEIFDDQFSVERPDGSNFTLKIRSTKLEDSAMYFCATEGGRNEQYFGPGTRLTVT.

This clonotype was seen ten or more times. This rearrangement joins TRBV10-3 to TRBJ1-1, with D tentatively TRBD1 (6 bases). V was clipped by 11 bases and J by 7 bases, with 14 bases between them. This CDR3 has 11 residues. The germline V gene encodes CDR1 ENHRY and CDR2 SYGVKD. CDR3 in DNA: TGTGCCGCTCGGGGAGGGGGTGAAGCTTTCTTT. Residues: CAARGGGEAFF.

The CDR3 is CASKDLARSIQYF. Written as DNA, the CDR3 is TGTGCCAGCAAGGATCTAGCGAGGAGCATTCAGTACTTC. J is TRBJ2-4 and V is TRBV6-1; possibly TRBD2 for D (6 bases). Trimming shortened V by 7 bases and J by 9 bases, and 16 bases separated the two germline ends. Germline V gene data show CDR1 as MNHNS and CDR2 as SASEGT. This CDR3 is 13 amino acids long.

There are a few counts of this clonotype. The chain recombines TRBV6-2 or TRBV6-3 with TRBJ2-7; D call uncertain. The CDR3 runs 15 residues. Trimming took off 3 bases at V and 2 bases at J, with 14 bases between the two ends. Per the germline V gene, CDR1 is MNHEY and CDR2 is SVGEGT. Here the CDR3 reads CASSYNSQTAYEQYF. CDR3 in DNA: TGTGCCAGCAGTTATAACTCCCAGACCGCCTACGAGCAGTACTTC.

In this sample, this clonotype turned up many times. CDR3 sequence (DNA): TGTGCCAGCAGCTTAGACGGGGGTTATGGCTACACCTTC. This sequence encodes CASSLDGGYGYTF. J is TRBJ1-2 and V is TRBV11-2, with D possibly TRBD1 on 5 matching bases. CDR1 and CDR2 (germline): SGHAT, FQNNGV. V was shortened by 0 bases and J by 5 bases, with 7 bases between the two germline ends. There are 13 residues in the CDR3. Looking up the rest from reference TRBV11-2 and TRBJ1-2 gives the full variable domain: EAGVAQSPRYKIIEKRQSVAFWCNPISGHATLYWYQQILGQGPKLLIQFQNNGVVDDSQLPKDRFSAERLKGVDSTLKIQPAKLEDSAVYLCASSLDGGYGYTFGSGTRLTVV.